One and the same sample provided the 25 T cell receptor beta chains below, sequenced in a study of T cell responses to AZD1222 COVID-19 vaccine. Produced via immunoSEQ multiplex PCR; TCRdb's table is partial and in-frame only. Of about 75,000 clones listed, 70% to 90% are singletons. Specimen: peripheral blood, collected 28 days after the second dose of the MenACWY control vaccine. All receptors derive from an adult who received the MenACWY meningococcal vaccine as a control.

Here the CDR3 reads CASRGRGNEKLFF. Written as DNA, the CDR3 is TGTGCCAGCAGGGGCAGGGGTAATGAAAAACTGTTTTTT. The genes are TRBV6-5 and TRBJ1-4; maybe TRBD1 (6 bases). V was clipped by 6 bases and J by 4 bases, with 9 bases between them. The CDR3 runs 13 residues. CDR1 is MNHEY and CDR2 is SVGAGI in the germline V gene.

The V call is TRBV28, the J call TRBJ1-6; 11 bases map to TRBD1. Looked up from germline, CDR1 is MDHEN and CDR2 is SYDVKM. The CDR3 is 14 residues long. With 5 bases clipped from V and 11 bases from J, the junction kept 5 bases outside the gene matches. This CDR3 is CASSGTGGWAPLHF. The DNA of the CDR3 is TGTGCCAGCAGTGGGACAGGGGGTTGGGCACCCCTCCACTTT.

The chain combines TRBV30 with TRBJ1-2; 8 nucleotides match TRBD1. This CDR3 is 14 amino acids long. Germline values: CDR1 GTSNPN, CDR2 SVGIG (reference sequence). V shed 4 bases, J shed 6 bases, and the junction held 10 bases outside the gene matches. Written as DNA, the CDR3 is TGTGCCTGGACCCCGACAGGGGCCCGCAATGGCTACACCTTC. As protein: CAWTPTGARNGYTF.

This chain links TRBV2 with TRBJ2-3; 7 nucleotides agree with TRBD1. Trimming at V came to 7 bases and at J to 4 bases, leaving 11 bases not matched to a gene. CDR1 SNHLY and CDR2 FYNNEI come from the germline V gene. This CDR3 comprises 15 residues. As DNA, the CDR3 is TGTGCCAGCATATTAACAGGGGAAGTCGCAGATACGCAGTATTTT. Translating it yields CASILTGEVADTQYF.

This chain connects TRBV18 to TRBJ2-7, with 7 positions matching TRBD1. This CDR3 comprises 14 residues. Germline V lookup: CDR1 KGHSH, CDR2 LQKENI. With V trimmed by 1 base and J by 2 bases, 2 bases remained unmatched. The CDR3 region is CASSPQGQTYEQYF. The CDR3 DNA sequence: TGTGCCAGCTCACCACAGGGACAGACCTACGAGCAGTACTTC.

The rearrangement uses TRBV5-1 and TRBJ2-1, with no clear D. The V and J ends lost 1 base and 7 bases respectively, with 9 bases between them. The CDR3 runs to 13 residues. The V gene's germline CDR1 is SGHRS and CDR2 YFSETQ. The CDR3 coding sequence is TGCGCCAGCAGCTTGAATCCCGATAATGAGCAGTTCTTC. As protein: CASSLNPDNEQFF. Complete variable domain (other parts from reference TRBV5-1 and TRBJ2-1): KAGVTQTPRYLIKTRGQQVTLSCSPISGHRSVSWYQQTPGQGLQFLFEYFSETQRNKGNFPGRFSGRQFSNSRSEMNVSTLELGDSALYLCASSLNPDNEQFFGPGTRLTVL.

The genes are TRBV5-8 and TRBJ2-7; D is undetermined. This CDR3 is 18 amino acids long. Germline lookup yields CDR1 SGHTS and CDR2 YDEGEE. V was shortened by 1 base and J by 1 base, with 21 bases between the two germline ends. For the CDR3, the DNA is TGTGCCAGCAGCTTGTCGTGGTACGCCCCAAGCCTGTCCTACGAGCAGTACTTC. It is translated as CASSLSWYAPSLSYEQYF.

V usage is TRBV3-1 (or the pseudogene TRBV3-2) and J usage is TRBJ1-2; perhaps TRBD1 as D (6 bases). V was pared by 0 bases and J by 10 bases, with 9 bases between. Germline CDR1 LGHDT, CDR2 YNNKEL (reference sequence). The length of the CDR3 is 12 residues. The CDR3 DNA reads TGTGCCAGCAGCCAAGATAGGGGGACCTACACCTTC. This translates into CASSQDRGTYTF.

This sequence joins TRBV15 and TRBJ2-7; TRBD1 or TRBD2 may be the D gene (6 bases each). The V end lost 0 bases, the J end lost 4 bases, and 10 bases lay between the germline ends. Germline loops: CDR1 LNHNV, CDR2 YYDKDF (reference sequence). There are 14 residues in the CDR3. CDR3 sequence (DNA): TGTGCCACCAGCAGAGAGTTAGGGGGGTACGAGCAGTACTTC. Translation: CATSRELGGYEQYF.

This clone has just one count. The rearrangement joins TRBV29-1 to TRBJ2-5; 10 bases are shared with TRBD1. Looked up from germline, CDR1 is SQVTM and CDR2 is ANQGSEA. CDR3 size: 15 residues. V shed 4 bases, J shed 2 bases, and the junction held 7 bases outside the gene matches. CDR3 DNA: TGCAGCGTTGTTCGGCGGGACAGGGGACAAGAGACCCAGTACTTC. Its translation: CSVVRRDRGQETQYF.

The rearrangement joins TRBV30 to TRBJ1-1, with 7 bases aligning to TRBD1. V lost 0 bases to trimming and J lost 4 bases; unmatched junction nucleotides: 5. This CDR3 contains 14 residues. Germline CDR1 and CDR2: GTSNPN and SVGIG (reference sequence). Here the CDR3 DNA reads TGTGCCTGGAGTGTAGGGACAGCGGGCACTGAAGCTTTCTTT. Amino acid sequence: CAWSVGTAGTEAFF.

V and J are TRBV7-9 and TRBJ1-5; D uncertain. The length of the CDR3 is 16 residues. The V end was cut by 5 bases, the J end by 4 bases, with 18 bases between. The germline V gene encodes CDR1 SEHNR and CDR2 FQNEAQ (reference sequence). As DNA, the CDR3 is TGTGCCAGCAGCCCTCTTGGTCAGAACGCTAATCAGCCCCAGCATTTT. Its protein product is CASSPLGQNANQPQHF.

This chain joins TRBV5-1 and TRBJ2-7, with D maybe TRBD2 (5 bases). The CDR3 runs to 14 residues. In germline, CDR1 is SGHRS, CDR2 YFSETQ. Trimming stripped 0 bases from V and 4 bases from J, with 11 bases between. CDR3 bases: TGCGCCAGCAGCTTGGTTTATGGGAGTTACGAGCAGTACTTC. It encodes CASSLVYGSYEQYF.

The chain recombines TRBV7-8 with TRBJ1-1; maybe TRBD1 (6 bases). The length of the CDR3 is 14 residues. Germline CDR1 and CDR2: SGHVS and FQNEAQ. Trimming removed 2 bases at V and 6 bases at J, with 13 bases between. The CDR3 loop reads CASSLPAGAPEAFF. Written as DNA, the CDR3 is TGTGCCAGCAGCTTACCAGCAGGGGCCCCTGAAGCTTTCTTT.

This chain links TRBV30 with TRBJ1-2; perhaps TRBD1 as D (6 bases). Trimming took off 3 bases at V and 7 bases at J, with 21 bases between the two ends. In germline, CDR1 is GTSNPN, CDR2 SVGIG (reference sequence). The CDR3 contains 15 residues. CDR3 loop: CAWREFTGYGGGYTF. In nucleotides, the CDR3 is TGTGCCTGGAGAGAGTTCACAGGGTATGGAGGTGGCTACACCTTC.

The gene calls are TRBV2 and TRBJ2-3; D ambiguous. Germline CDR1 SNHLY, CDR2 FYNNEI. The CDR3 consists of 18 residues. V was clipped by 6 bases and J by 0 bases, with 22 bases between them. This chain's CDR3 is CASRNLLTDVSSTDTQYF. The DNA of the CDR3 is TGTGCCAGCAGAAACCTCCTTACGGACGTATCTAGCACAGATACGCAGTATTTT.

V is TRBV5-1 and J is TRBJ1-2; 9 bases match TRBD1. V trimming: 7 bases; J trimming: 4 bases; junction bases outside the gene matches: 8. Germline V lookup: CDR1 SGHRS, CDR2 YFSETQ. CDR3 length equals 14 residues. CDR3 sequence reads: CASGRDREAYGYTF. In nucleotides, the CDR3 is TGCGCCAGCGGCCGGGACAGGGAAGCCTATGGCTACACCTTC.

This clone was detected many times. The sample contains more than one DNA sequence encoding this CDR3. This rearrangement joins TRBV14 to TRBJ1-6; D unclear. Trimming pared 1 base from V and 5 bases from J, leaving 6 bases between. The CDR3 contains 14 residues. Looked up from germline, CDR1 is SGHDN and CDR2 is FVKESK. The CDR3 region is CASSQGLNNSPLHF. CDR3 coding DNA: TGTGCCAGCAGCCAAGGTCTAAATAATTCACCCCTCCACTTT.

V is TRBV10-3 and J is TRBJ1-2; tentatively, D is TRBD1 (5 bases). The CDR3 extends over 13 amino acids. The germline V and J ends were trimmed by 7 bases and 4 bases, with 13 bases remaining between them. Germline assignment: CDR1 ENHRY and CDR2 SYGVKD. CDR3 nucleotide sequence: TGTGCCATCACTGGCACACAGGTCTATGGCTACACCTTC. As protein: CAITGTQVYGYTF.

The chain uses TRBV6-5 and TRBJ2-3; D uncertain. CDR1 MNHEY and CDR2 SVGAGI come from the germline V gene. The V end lost 5 bases, the J end lost 2 bases, and 11 bases lay between the germline ends. CDR3 length: 14 amino acids. The DNA of the CDR3 is TGTGCCAGCAGTCAGCAGCTCCACACAGATACGCAGTATTTT. Its protein product is CASSQQLHTDTQYF.

The chain is built from TRBV19 and TRBJ2-7, with D unresolved. Trimming removed 1 base at V and 4 bases at J, with 8 bases between. The CDR3 length is 13 residues. Germline V lookup: CDR1 LNHDA, CDR2 SQIVND (reference sequence). The CDR3 DNA follows: TGTGCCAGTAGTATAGGTTTGTCTTACGAGCAGTACTTC. Its translation: CASSIGLSYEQYF. Supplemented by reference TRBV19 and TRBJ2-7, the full variable domain reads DGGITQSPKYLFRKEGQNVTLSCEQNLNHDAMYWYRQDPGQGLRLIYYSQIVNDFQKGDIAEGYSVSREKKESFPLTVTSAQKNPTAFYLCASSIGLSYEQYFGPGTRLTVT.

The gene calls are TRBV6-4 and TRBJ2-1; 7 bases match TRBD1. Trimming took 0 bases from V and 12 from J; bases not matched to a gene: 2. The CDR3 loop spans 12 amino acids. Germline V gene data show CDR1 as MRHNA and CDR2 as SNTAGT. CDR3 nucleotides: TGTGCCAGCAGTGACTCCCGGGACAGGCAGTTCTTC. Its protein product is CASSDSRDRQFF.

The V call is TRBV24-1, the J call TRBJ1-6, with a weak D call TRBD1 (5 bases). This CDR3 comprises 15 residues. Germline assignment: CDR1 KGHDR and CDR2 SFDVKD. V was cut by 3 bases and J by 8 bases, with 13 bases left in between. CDR3 nucleotide sequence: TGTGCCACCAGTGATCCTAGCACGGGGGATTCACCCCTCCACTTT. The encoded protein is CATSDPSTGDSPLHF.

This chain joins TRBV5-1 and TRBJ2-3; 12 nucleotides align to TRBD2. The CDR3 extends over 16 amino acids. Germline-derived CDR1 and CDR2 are SGHRS and YFSETQ. V dropped 4 bases and J dropped 2; count of bases not matched to a gene: 5. CDR3 residues: CASSPRLAGATDTQYF. CDR3 DNA sequence: TGCGCCAGCAGCCCGAGACTAGCGGGGGCCACAGATACGCAGTATTTT.

This sequence joins TRBV4-2 and TRBJ2-7; maybe TRBD1 (5 bases). This CDR3 region has 15 residues. Trimming cost V 3 bases and J 5 bases, with 17 bases left between them. Germline loops: CDR1 LGHNA, CDR2 YNFKEQ. CDR3 nucleotide sequence: TGTGCCAGCAGCCATCAAACACTCCAAGGGGACGAGCAGTACTTC. Protein product: CASSHQTLQGDEQYF.